The present TCR beta chain was sequenced within a study of cytomegalovirus exposure and HLA in healthy donors. Study context: Inside one of the first data releases sat some 85 million unique TCRs taken from HLA-typed donors.

In the PCR, 60 Vbeta and 13 Jbeta primers were used. Method: immunoSEQ multiplex PCR; TCRdb's copy keeps in-frame clones and lacks some. The sample yields under 150,000 clones, about 73% seen once. Regarding this clone: What it recognizes is unknown. Its ends do not fully match the called genes, so a read error is possible.

Whole-study results and caveats: Later analysis indicated greater clonal expansion among HLA-associated TCR beta chains than among equally common other chains. Highly shared sequence variants in one cluster were likely a sequencing artifact.

The receptor was derived from a woman aged 40 to 50 in good health and CMV-seronegative. Sequenced sample: PBMCs.

DNA for the CDR3: TGTTCCAGCAGCGGAGGACAGGGGCACAATGAGCAGTTCTTC. This gives the protein CSSSGGQGHNEQFF. The genes are TRBV7-9 and TRBJ2-1; TRBD1 agrees at 9 bases. The CDR3 is 14 amino acids. Germline lookup yields CDR1 SEHNR and CDR2 FQNEAQ (reference sequence).